Below, 11 T cell receptor beta chains from the same sample are listed, as sequenced in a study of CD8+CD57+ T cells in acquired aplastic anemia. According to the study, genomic DNA was the template for TCR beta VDJ and CDR3 profiling. MiXCR, run by TCRdb on the reads, gives a single entry per CDR3 protein. This sample carries about 200,000 distinct CDR3 sequences, roughly 50% of them seen once, and the ten largest clones take 20%. Individuals selected for sequencing had exhibited CD8+CD57+ cell expansion on flow cytometry. Sequences were obtained from sorted CD4+, CD8+, or CD8+CD57+ T cells (not recorded which) from PBMCs. Receptors originate from a human donor with aplastic anemia.

This clonotype was seen repeatedly, ten times or more. The J gene is TRBJ2-7, the V gene TRBV6-6; tentatively, D is TRBD2 (7 bases). The germline gives CDR1 MNHNY, CDR2 SVGAGI (reference sequence). The V end lost 2 bases, the J end lost 3 bases, and 14 bases lay between the germline ends. The CDR3 is 15 amino acids. The CDR3 is CASSYGGGGLYEQYF. The CDR3 DNA reads TGTGCCAGCAGTTACGGGGGCGGGGGCCTCTACGAGCAGTACTTC.

This clonotype has only one observation. Being one base from a much bigger clone, this may be a read error. The chain couples TRBV5-5 to TRBJ2-2, with 8 bases matching TRBD1. The CDR3 loop spans 17 amino acids. V dropped 7 bases and J dropped 0; count of bases not matched to a gene: 11. Germline CDR1 and CDR2: SGHKS and YYEKEE (reference sequence). The CDR3 bases are TGTGCCAGCGGCCCAATCGCAGGGGGCACGAACACCGGGGAGCTGTTTTTT. Translating gives CASGPIAGGTNTGELFF.

This clonotype was observed many times. The chain combines TRBV7-6 with TRBJ2-3; D might be TRBD2 (5 bases). The CDR3 sequence is 17 residues long. The ends were cut back, 7 bases at V and 0 bases at J, with 20 bases in the middle. Germline assignment: CDR1 SGHVS and CDR2 FNYEAQ. As DNA, the CDR3 is TGTGCCAGCACCACCGCCCAAATAGCGAGAAGCACAGATACGCAGTATTTT. Translation: CASTTAQIARSTDTQYF.

The table lists this clonotype with many counts. The chain links TRBV5-1 to TRBJ1-4; D not certain. Looked up from germline, CDR1 is SGHRS and CDR2 is YFSETQ. This CDR3 is built from 15 residues. Trimming removed 4 bases at V and 3 bases at J, with 13 bases between. CDR3 coding DNA: TGCGCCAGCAGCCCCGACCGGAGACCTAATGAAAAACTGTTTTTT. It specifies CASSPDRRPNEKLFF.

The V call is TRBV18, the J call TRBJ1-1, with D perhaps TRBD1 (5 bases). The CDR3 totals 15 residues. Trimming stripped 8 bases from V and 5 bases from J, with 21 bases between. Per germline, CDR1 KGHSH and CDR2 LQKENI. This CDR3 reads CASTRLDGEGTEAFF. The CDR3 nucleotides are TGTGCCAGCACGAGACTCGACGGGGAGGGGACTGAAGCTTTCTTT.

This clonotype appeared a few times. This chain uses TRBV10-3 with TRBJ1-2; unclear D gene. Trimming took off 0 bases at V and 6 bases at J, with 8 bases between the two ends. This CDR3 has 13 amino acids. Germline V lookup: CDR1 ENHRY, CDR2 SYGVKD. The CDR3 protein is CAISESTGDGYTF. The CDR3 coding sequence is TGTGCCATCAGTGAGTCGACGGGAGATGGCTACACCTTC.

This clonotype has ten or more counts. V and J are TRBV12-3 or TRBV12-4 and TRBJ1-5, with 8 nucleotides matching TRBD1. This CDR3 is built from 17 residues. Trimming removed 3 bases from V and 0 bases from J; junction bases left unmatched: 7. The CDR3 region has the DNA TGTGCCAGCAGTTTTGGACAGGGATGGGGTAGCAATCAGCCCCAGCATTTT. This encodes CASSFGQGWGSNQPQHF.

V gene TRBV10-3 combines with J gene TRBJ2-5, with D tentatively TRBD1 or TRBD2 (7 bases each). V was shortened by 4 bases and J by 3 bases, with 12 bases between the two germline ends. The CDR3 length is 14 residues. The germline V gene encodes CDR1 ENHRY and CDR2 SYGVKD. DNA for the CDR3: TGTGCCATCAGTGTCAGGGGGGGGAAAGAGACCCAGTACTTC. It codes for CAISVRGGKETQYF.

V usage is TRBV7-3 and J usage is TRBJ2-6; 8 nucleotides line up with TRBD2. Germline lookup yields CDR1 SGHTA and CDR2 FQGTGA. The CDR3 spans 11 residues. The ends lost 5 bases at V and 18 bases at J; junction bases unmatched: 6. The CDR3 region has the DNA TGTGCCAGCAGCCCGGGACTAGACCAGACTTTC. Translating gives CASSPGLDQTF.

Remarks on this clonotype: Being one base from a much bigger clone, this may be a read error. This chain links TRBV5-1 with TRBJ2-2; the D gene could be TRBD1 or TRBD2 (7 bases each). Germline V CDR1 and CDR2: SGHRS, YFSETQ. The CDR3 totals 19 residues. The CDR3 sequence is CASSLAISAGQRNIGELFF. The CDR3 DNA sequence: TGCGCCAGCAGCTTGGCAATTTCAGCGGGACAGCGAAACATCGGGGAGCTGTTTTTT.

This clonotype was recorded many times. CDR3 loop: CASSEAPGGTQYF. The CDR3 bases are TGTGCCAGCAGTGAAGCCCCCGGGGGGACCCAGTACTTC. The chain recombines TRBV6-4 with TRBJ2-5; D perhaps matches TRBD2 (6 bases). V was pared by 3 bases and J by 7 bases, with 12 bases between. Germline values: CDR1 MRHNA, CDR2 SNTAGT. This CDR3 region has 13 residues.